What follows are 22 T cell receptor beta chains derived from one specimen sequenced in a study of regulatory T cells in long-lasting Graves disease listed by TCRdb under 2021. In the paper's terms, the time point label means: persistent/refractory GD, antithyroid drugs over 5 years with positive TRAb. RNA was extracted from PBMCs in TRIzol for both TCR sequencing and RNA sequencing. Library preparation used multiplex PCR. Sequencing used an Illumina HiSeq 4000. iRepertoire HTBI primers and Arm-PCR amplification of CDR3 regions were used to construct TCR beta libraries. TCRdb trimmed the raw reads at Q25, called clones with MiXCR and kept productive beta chains. CDR3 protein sequences are deduplicated, and each keeps its most common genes and DNA. The sample table lists hundreds of thousands of distinct CDR3 sequences, 20% of them with a count of one. The top ten clonotypes cover 6.5% to 10% of the sample.

This material consisted of peripheral blood mononuclear cells (PBMCs), taken when the disease was refractory, from a patient treated with antithyroid drugs. These receptors were obtained from a female donor with Graves disease.

This clonotype showed up many times. The chain uses TRBV7-3 and TRBJ2-7; D might be TRBD2 (6 bases). The CDR3 extends over 13 amino acids. Per the germline V gene, CDR1 is SGHTA and CDR2 is FQGTGA. Trimming cost V 1 base and J 5 bases, with 9 bases left between them. The CDR3 nucleotides read TGTGCCAGCAGCTTAAGCGGGGATGACGAGCAGTACTTC. This encodes CASSLSGDDEQYF. Together with reference TRBV7-3 and TRBJ2-7, the CDR3 gives the full variable domain: GAGVSQTPSNKVTEKGKYVELRCDPISGHTALYWYRQSLGQGPEFLIYFQGTGAADDSGLPNDRFFAVRPEGSVSTLKIQRTERGDSAVYLCASSLSGDDEQYFGPGTRLTVT.

The chain has TRBV15 and TRBJ2-2; maybe TRBD2 (6 bases). V gave up 2 bases and J gave up 6 bases, with 7 bases separating them. CDR1 is LNHNV and CDR2 is YYDKDF in the germline V gene (reference sequence). The CDR3 has 13 amino acids. The CDR3 DNA follows: TGTGCCACCAGCAGATCGGGGGCCGGGGAGCTGTTTTTT. This sequence encodes CATSRSGAGELFF.

This clonotype has at least ten counts. The V call is TRBV27, the J call TRBJ1-4; weak D call: TRBD1 (5 bases). The CDR3 length is 14 residues. V lost 3 bases, J lost 1 base, and 6 bases lay in between. Germline CDR1 reads MNHEY; CDR2 reads SMNVEV (reference sequence). Here the CDR3 DNA reads TGTGCCAGCAGTTTTAGGGGAACTAATGAAAAACTGTTTTTT. Its translation: CASSFRGTNEKLFF. Drawing the rest from reference TRBV27 and TRBJ1-4, the complete variable domain is EAQVTQNPRYLITVTGKKLTVTCSQNMNHEYMSWYRQDPGLGLRQIYYSMNVEVTDKGDVPEGYKVSRKEKRNFPLILESPSPNQTSLYFCASSFRGTNEKLFFGSGTQLSVL.

This clonotype has just a few counts. The chain is built from TRBV20-1 and TRBJ1-1; D unclear. Germline values: CDR1 DFQATT, CDR2 SNEGSKA (reference sequence). This CDR3 is built from 11 residues. V dropped 0 bases and J dropped 10 bases, with 9 bases sitting between them. The CDR3 here is CSAREQLGAFF. The CDR3 DNA reads as TGCAGTGCTAGAGAGCAGCTAGGAGCTTTCTTT.

The V and J genes are TRBV20-1 and TRBJ1-1; D is undetermined. From germline, CDR1 is DFQATT and CDR2 SNEGSKA (reference sequence). This CDR3 has 15 amino acids. The germline V and J ends were trimmed by 0 bases and 5 bases, with 16 bases remaining between them. The CDR3 nucleotides are TGCAGTGCTAGAGACGGTTGGCTAGCTGGAACTGAAGCTTTCTTT. Protein sequence: CSARDGWLAGTEAFF.

The V gene is TRBV13, the J gene TRBJ1-1, with D possibly being TRBD1 (5 bases). Trimming took off 4 bases at V and 1 base at J, with 13 bases between the two ends. Germline V gene data show CDR1 as PRHDT and CDR2 as FYEKMQ (reference sequence). This CDR3 has 15 residues. The chain's CDR3 is CASSSRTLANTEAFF. DNA of the CDR3: TGTGCCAGCAGCTCCCGGACACTAGCGAACACTGAAGCTTTCTTT.

There are a few counts of this clonotype. The chain uses TRBV7-9 and TRBJ2-2; 9 nucleotides match TRBD2. V was clipped by 3 bases and J by 3 bases; unmatched bases: 8. The CDR3 runs 17 residues. Per germline, CDR1 SEHNR and CDR2 FQNEAQ (reference sequence). The CDR3 region has the DNA TGTGCCAGCAGCTTTGGGTCGGCTAGCGGGGACACCGGGGAGCTGTTTTTT. It translates to CASSFGSASGDTGELFF.

In this sample, this clonotype turned up a few times. Its ends do not fully match the called genes, so a read error is possible. This chain joins TRBV2 and TRBJ1-5; D gene ambiguous. Per germline, CDR1 SNHLY and CDR2 FYNNEI. This CDR3 is 13 amino acids long. CDR3 amino acids: CASSKAAYGPQHF. CDR3 coding DNA: TGTGCCAGCAGTAAAGCGGCTTACGGGCCCCAGCATTTT.

This clonotype was seen only a few times. The chain employs TRBV12-3 or TRBV12-4 and TRBJ2-3; D is uncertain. This CDR3 region has 12 residues. V lost 5 bases to trimming and J lost 5 bases, with 8 bases between them. CDR3 in DNA: TGTGCCAGCAGTCCATTAGTAGATACGCAGTATTTT. It specifies CASSPLVDTQYF.

The J gene is TRBJ2-5, the V gene TRBV18, with a possible D match to TRBD1 (5 bases). The CDR3 loop spans 14 amino acids. V lost 3 bases and J lost 2, with 10 bases in between. Germline assignment: CDR1 KGHSH and CDR2 LQKENI. The CDR3, as DNA: TGTGCCAGCTCACCTCGCAGGGTTCAAGAGACCCAGTACTTC. Translated: CASSPRRVQETQYF.

This clonotype was seen only a few times. This chain uses TRBV5-6 with TRBJ2-7; no firm D call. Germline V gene data show CDR1 as SGHDT and CDR2 as YYEEEE. Between the trimmed V and J ends, which lost 3 bases and 3 bases, there was a span of 10 bases. The CDR3 length is 13 residues. The chain's CDR3 is CASSSYRHYEQYF. DNA for the CDR3: TGTGCCAGCAGCTCTTACAGACACTACGAGCAGTACTTC.

J is TRBJ2-1 and V is TRBV30; weak D call: TRBD2 (6 bases). V was pared by 8 bases and J by 4 bases, with 18 bases between. This CDR3 spans 14 amino acids. CDR1 is GTSNPN and CDR2 is SVGIG in the germline V gene (reference sequence). In nucleotides, the CDR3 is TGTGCCATGGAGGAGGGGCGCCATTACAATGAGCAGTTCTTC. It yields the protein CAMEEGRHYNEQFF.

The V call is TRBV6-2 or TRBV6-3, the J call TRBJ2-7; 12 bases agree with TRBD2. There are 14 residues in the CDR3. CDR1 and CDR2 (germline): MNHEY, SVGEGT. With V trimmed by 7 bases and J by 6 bases, 7 bases remained unmatched. CDR3 bases: TGTGCCAGCACCTCACTAGCGGGAGGTCTCGAGCAGTACTTC. This sequence encodes CASTSLAGGLEQYF.

The chain employs TRBV20-1 and TRBJ2-7; D may be TRBD2 (7 bases). The CDR3 is made up of 14 amino acids. The V and J ends lost 4 bases and 5 bases respectively, with 18 bases between them. Germline CDR1 is DFQATT and CDR2 is SNEGSKA (reference sequence). In DNA, the CDR3 is TGCAGTGCTATTAGGGGGGGGAACCCCCACGAGCAGTACTTC. This encodes CSAIRGGNPHEQYF.

This clonotype occurred many times. The gene calls are TRBV28 and TRBJ1-2; no clear D gene. The CDR3 is 13 amino acids. Germline V CDR1 and CDR2: MDHEN, SYDVKM. The ends were cut back, 5 bases at V and 4 bases at J, with 11 bases in the middle. The CDR3 DNA follows: TGTGCCAGCAGTCCGGTCGGGTTCTATGGCTACACCTTC. Translating gives CASSPVGFYGYTF.

This clonotype was detected many times. The chain carries TRBV28 and TRBJ2-7; tentatively, D is TRBD2 (6 bases). The CDR3 spans 16 residues. V lost 6 bases and J 0 bases, leaving 18 bases between the germline ends. Germline V CDR1 and CDR2: MDHEN, SYDVKM. The DNA for the CDR3 is TGTGCCAGCAGCCCTAACTGGGGCGGGATCTCCTACGAGCAGTACTTC. Amino acid sequence: CASSPNWGGISYEQYF. Full variable domain (rest looked up from reference TRBV28 and TRBJ2-7): DVKVTQSSRYLVKRTGEKVFLECVQDMDHENMFWYRQDPGLGLRLIYFSYDVKMKEKGDIPEGYSVSREKKERFSLILESASTNQTSMYLCASSPNWGGISYEQYFGPGTRLTVT.

This clonotype was recorded many times. The rearrangement links TRBV28 to TRBJ1-1, with D tentatively TRBD1 (5 bases). The V gene's germline CDR1 is MDHEN and CDR2 SYDVKM. The CDR3 is 14 residues long. The V end was cut by 7 bases, the J end by 6 bases, with 18 bases between. The CDR3 loop reads CASNLAGLKAEAFF. CDR3 nucleotide sequence: TGTGCCAGCAATTTGGCAGGGTTAAAGGCTGAAGCTTTCTTT.

Many counts were recorded for this clonotype. The chain joins TRBV13 to TRBJ2-7; TRBD2 matches at 8 bases. The germline V gene encodes CDR1 PRHDT and CDR2 FYEKMQ (reference sequence). The junction had 14 bases not matched to a gene; V was cut back by 3 bases and J by 4 bases. The CDR3 is made up of 17 amino acids. CDR3 sequence: CASSFNGIGLADYEQYF. In DNA form, the CDR3 reads TGTGCCAGCAGCTTCAACGGAATTGGACTAGCCGATTACGAGCAGTACTTC.

This clonotype turned up a few times. CDR3 amino acids: CASSEFIGGGGTEAFF. The CDR3 coding sequence is TGTGCCAGCAGTGAATTTATCGGCGGGGGGGGCACTGAAGCTTTCTTT. This chain joins TRBV6-2 or TRBV6-3 and TRBJ1-1; D perhaps matches TRBD1 (5 bases). V was clipped by 5 bases and J by 4 bases, with 20 bases between them. Per the germline V gene, CDR1 is MNHEY and CDR2 is SVGEGT. This CDR3 region has 16 residues.

The sample holds many counts of this clonotype. The genes are TRBV6-4 and TRBJ1-2, with D unresolved. The CDR3 is 14 amino acids. Per the germline V gene, CDR1 is MRHNA and CDR2 is SNTAGT. V was shortened by 2 bases and J by 7 bases, with 14 bases between the two germline ends. For the CDR3, the DNA is TGTGCCAGCAGTGACCACCGGGCGGTATGTGGCTACACCTTC. This translates into CASSDHRAVCGYTF.

This clonotype has just a few counts. DNA for the CDR3: TGTGCCAGCAGCGAGCGGGGTTGGGTGGAGGCGATGAACACTGAAGCTTTCTTT. Its protein product is CASSERGWVEAMNTEAFF. The chain combines TRBV11-2 with TRBJ1-1, with D hard to call. The CDR3 covers 18 residues. Germline V gives CDR1 SGHAT, CDR2 FQNNGV. V lost 5 bases to trimming and J lost 0 bases, with 22 bases between them.

The CDR3 loop reads CSAPGAGGFYEQYF. The DNA of the CDR3 is TGCAGTGCTCCCGGAGCGGGAGGTTTCTACGAGCAGTACTTC. The chain links TRBV20-1 to TRBJ2-7, with TRBD2 identical over 9 bases. V lost 5 bases, J lost 3 bases, and 8 bases stayed unmatched. The germline gives CDR1 DFQATT, CDR2 SNEGSKA (reference sequence). The CDR3 spans 14 residues.